This TCR beta chain appears in the sequencing data of a study of CD8+ T cells in alopecia areata. About the research overall: Treated patients took oral tofacitinib at 5 to 10 mg twice daily. Study results and caveats: Mice showed clearer TCR sharing than patients did, a gap that was possibly HLA-related.

As for this clone: The antigen is undetermined.

As the sequencing template, cDNA was produced by extracting RNA and reverse transcribing it. Only in-frame clones appear in the TCRdb table, and some are missing; sequencing was by immunoSEQ multiplex PCR. Of over 200,000 clones listed, around 62% are singletons. J gave up 1 base and V 3 bases, and 5 bases lay outside the gene matches. The CDR3 totals 15 residues. From germline, CDR1 is SNHLY and CDR2 FYNNEI. This sequence was found in a human donor with alopecia areata. The chain links TRBV2 to TRBJ1-1; 7 bases align to TRBD1. Sequencing was performed on CD4+ T cells sorted from blood, taken at week 0. The CDR3 here is CASSEGGQRNTEAFF. Here the CDR3 DNA reads TGTGCCAGCAGTGAGGGGGGACAGAGGAACACTGAAGCTTTCTTT.